This passage covers 8 T cell receptor beta chains from one sample sequenced in a study of cytomegalovirus exposure and HLA in healthy donors. Amplification used 60 Vbeta primers and 13 Jbeta primers. The protocol was immunoSEQ multiplex PCR, while the TCRdb copy is restricted to in-frame clones and leaves out a portion. This table holds 150,000 to 200,000 clones, about four fifths found once. Sequenced sample: PBMCs. Source of these receptors: a boy between 10 and 17 years old in good health and CMV-seronegative.

The chain carries TRBV28 and TRBJ1-5, with D tentatively TRBD1 (5 bases). Germline V gene data show CDR1 as MDHEN and CDR2 as SYDVKM. The CDR3 spans 14 residues. V was pared by 7 bases and J by 3 bases, with 13 bases between. The DNA for the CDR3 is TGTGCCAGCATCACCCAGGGTCCCAATCAGCCCCAGCATTTT. Translated, it gives CASITQGPNQPQHF.

The chain links TRBV6-4 to TRBJ2-5, with 8 bases that match TRBD2. The CDR3 consists of 15 residues. The ends lost 5 bases at V and 5 bases at J; junction bases unmatched: 10. Germline-derived CDR1 and CDR2 are MRHNA and SNTAGT. The CDR3 loop is CASSPRAGEGETQYF. The CDR3 region has the DNA TGTGCCAGCAGTCCGAGAGCGGGAGAAGGGGAGACCCAGTACTTC.

V gene TRBV7-2 combines with J gene TRBJ1-1; TRBD1 matches 8 bases. CDR3 length: 14 residues. Germline-derived CDR1 and CDR2 are SGHTA and FQGNSA. After removal of 5 bases from V and 8 bases from J, the junction contained 10 bases not matched to a gene. The CDR3 DNA reads TGTGCCAGCAGCCTTAGACAGGGGAAGAAGGAAGCTTTCTTT. It specifies CASSLRQGKKEAFF.

This chain uses TRBV7-2 with TRBJ1-4; D remains unclear. Deletions cut 3 bases from V and 4 bases from J, with 21 bases between. This CDR3 contains 18 residues. Germline lookup yields CDR1 SGHTA and CDR2 FQGNSA. The CDR3 DNA sequence: TGTGCCAGCAGCTTCTGGGCAGTCTCGTCCGGAGGTAATGAAAAACTGTTTTTT. Its protein is CASSFWAVSSGGNEKLFF.

V gene TRBV25-1 combines with J gene TRBJ1-5; D unresolved. The CDR3 is 13 residues long. Germline V CDR1 and CDR2: MGHDK, SYGVNS. V was cut by 4 bases and J by 10 bases, with 14 bases left in between. The CDR3 reads CASSGPEGSPQHF. The CDR3 nucleotides are TGTGCCAGCAGTGGTCCTGAAGGGAGCCCCCAGCATTTT.

The CDR3 reads CATSRDLRDRVGQPQHF. The CDR3 DNA reads as TGTGCCACCAGCAGAGATCTGAGGGACAGGGTGGGTCAGCCCCAGCATTTT. The J gene is TRBJ1-5, the V gene TRBV15; 9 bases fit TRBD1. The CDR3 extends over 17 amino acids. V lost 0 bases, J lost 6 bases, and 9 bases stayed unmatched. Germline V gene lookup returns CDR1 LNHNV and CDR2 YYDKDF (reference sequence).

A few counts support this clone. The chain couples TRBV28 to TRBJ2-1; D is unresolved. Deletions cut 5 bases from V and 9 bases from J, with 5 bases between. Per the germline V gene, CDR1 is MDHEN and CDR2 is SYDVKM. The CDR3 has 10 amino acids. CDR3 sequence: CASSASEQFF. The CDR3 nucleotides are TGTGCCAGCAGTGCTAGTGAGCAGTTCTTC.

The chain links TRBV11-2 to TRBJ2-7; 7 positions agree with TRBD1. Germline CDR1 is SGHAT and CDR2 is FQNNGV. The CDR3 has 14 residues. Trimming took 4 bases from V and 5 from J; bases not matched to a gene: 8. Here the CDR3 reads CASSSRDSSHEQYF. In DNA, the CDR3 is TGTGCCAGCAGCTCCCGGGACAGTTCGCACGAGCAGTACTTC.